These 13 T cell receptor beta chains were sequenced from one sample in a study of T cells in women clearing cervical HPV infection. Generated by immunoSEQ multiplex PCR, the TCRdb table keeps only in-frame clones and is missing some. The ten most abundant clones cover roughly 4.2% of a sample with fewer than 35,000 clones. The sample was blood buffy coat. These receptors all come from a woman aged 18 to 75 with a cervical HPV16 infection that either progressed to CIN3+ or cleared (not recorded which).

Points on this clone: Sequencing ends 3 residues short of the CDR3 end; the germline J gene provides the rest. The chain recombines TRBV5-1 with TRBJ1-1; 7 bases fit TRBD1. CDR3 length equals 14 residues. The V segment lost 0 bases and the J segment 4 bases; nucleotides outside the gene matches: 3. Germline CDR1 reads SGHRS; CDR2 reads YFSETQ. CDR3 loop: CASSLAGGGTEAFF. CDR3 bases read: TGCGCCAGCAGCTTGGCAGGGGGAGGCACTGAA. Drawing the rest from reference TRBV5-1 and TRBJ1-1, the complete variable domain is KAGVTQTPRYLIKTRGQQVTLSCSPISGHRSVSWYQQTPGQGLQFLFEYFSETQRNKGNFPGRFSGRQFSNSRSEMNVSTLELGDSALYLCASSLAGGGTEAFFGQGTRLTVV.

Comments on this clone: The CDR3 extends 3 residues past the end of the read, so its final part is completed from the germline J gene. The gene calls are TRBV5-6 and TRBJ2-7; TRBD2 matches at 9 bases. Losses at the gene ends were 2 bases for V and 0 bases for J; bases not matched to a gene: 3. CDR3 size: 15 residues. CDR1 and CDR2 (germline): SGHDT, YYEEEE. The sequenced CDR3 bases are TGTGCCAGCAGCTTTAGCGGGAGCCTCTCCTACGAG. Translation: CASSFSGSLSYE. The CDR3 in full is CASSFSGSLSYEQYF.

Of note for this clone: The observed sequence ends 3 residues before the CDR3 terminus, with the missing tail filled in from the germline J gene. The chain links TRBV14 to TRBJ2-1; the D gene is possibly TRBD2 (5 bases). The CDR3 consists of 15 residues. The germline CDR1 and CDR2 sequences are SGHDN and FVKESK. Deletions cut 2 bases from V and 4 bases from J, with 12 bases between. This chain's CDR3 is CASSQQRALYNEQFF. CDR3 DNA (partial): TGTGCCAGCAGCCAACAGAGGGCCCTTTACAATGAG.

As for this clone: The CDR3 extends 3 residues past the end of the read, so its final part is completed from the germline J gene. The V and J genes are TRBV20-1 and TRBJ2-7; 8 nucleotides agree with TRBD2. Germline V gene data show CDR1 as DFQATT and CDR2 as SNEGSKA (reference sequence). The V and J ends lost 0 bases and 2 bases, in that order; junction bases with no gene match: 15. The CDR3 extends over 18 amino acids. The DNA read from the CDR3 is TGCAGTGCTAGAGACTGGACTAATCGGGGGGGCCGGGCCTACGAG. Its translation: CSARDWTNRGGRAYE. The whole CDR3 reads CSARDWTNRGGRAYEQYF.

Note on this clone: Read data end 3 residues before the CDR3 end; the end is taken from the germline J gene. The chain employs TRBV23-1 and TRBJ2-7; the D gene is possibly TRBD2 (5 bases). TRBV23-1 is annotated as an ORF whose role is uncertain. The CDR3 consists of 16 residues. The germline V and J ends were trimmed by 5 bases and 0 bases, with 17 bases remaining between them. The CDR3 here is CASSSQGLYSSYEQYF. CDR3 bases read: TGCGCCAGCAGTAGCCAAGGACTCTATAGCTCCTACGAG.

The sequenced part of the CDR3 DNA is TGCGCCAGCAGCTTGGAGGCGCGGGGGGCTAATTCTGAA. Translating gives CASSLEARGANSE. The full CDR3 sequence reads CASSLEARGANSEAFF. V and J are TRBV5-1 and TRBJ1-1, with D possibly being TRBD1 (6 bases). The read gets to within 3 residues of the CDR3 end, and the germline J gene fills in the rest. Trimming took off 0 bases at V and 6 bases at J, with 18 bases between the two ends. The CDR3 loop spans 16 amino acids. Per germline, CDR1 SGHRS and CDR2 YFSETQ.

As regards this clone: The CDR3 end falls 3 residues outside the read, so it is completed with the germline J gene. The chain uses TRBV7-3 and TRBJ2-1; D is possibly TRBD1 (6 bases). CDR1 is SGHTA, CDR2 FQGTGA, per germline. Trimming left V 1 base short and J 1 base short, with 8 bases between. The CDR3 has 15 residues. CDR3 DNA, as far as it was read: TGTGCCAGCAGCTTAAGTAGGGGGTCCTACAATGAG. It specifies CASSLSRGSYNE. Given in full, the CDR3 is CASSLSRGSYNEQFF.

As for this clone: The CDR3 goes on 3 residues after the read ends, and that part is filled in from the germline J gene. The chain couples TRBV19 to TRBJ1-2; D is unclear. Germline V lookup: CDR1 LNHDA, CDR2 SQIVND (reference sequence). V was clipped by 4 bases and J by 7 bases, with 10 bases between them. The CDR3 length is 12 residues. CDR3 DNA (partial): TGTGCCAGTAGTAAGGCGACGGGTGGC. Its translation: CASSKATGG. The entire CDR3 is CASSKATGGYTF.

About this clone: Read sequence stops 3 residues before the CDR3 end, and the germline J gene provides the missing end. This chain connects TRBV14 to TRBJ1-2; 7 nucleotides line up with TRBD1. This CDR3 contains 12 residues. The germline gives CDR1 SGHDN, CDR2 FVKESK. After removal of 4 bases from V and 7 bases from J, the junction contained 3 bases not matched to a gene. The CDR3 DNA, read in part, is TGTGCCAGCAGCCCCCGACAGGGTGGC. Amino acids: CASSPRQGG. The full CDR3 reads CASSPRQGGYTF.

Notes on this clone: The CDR3 end lies 3 residues beyond the end of the read and is filled in from the germline J gene. V gene TRBV5-1 combines with J gene TRBJ2-3; 11 positions match TRBD2. Germline V gene data show CDR1 as SGHRS and CDR2 as YFSETQ. V shed 0 bases and J 4 bases; nucleotides not matched to a gene: 4. There are 16 residues in the CDR3. The chain's CDR3 is CASSLAPSGGPDTQYF. The part of the CDR3 DNA that was read is TGCGCCAGCAGCTTGGCCCCTAGCGGGGGGCCAGATACG.

The covered CDR3 bases are TGTGCCAGCAGTGCCTCACAGGGGGGGTACGAG. Translating it yields CASSASQGGYE. In full, the CDR3 reads CASSASQGGYEQYF. The chain couples TRBV28 to TRBJ2-7; the D gene is possibly TRBD1 (8 bases). The read falls 3 residues short of the CDR3 end, and the missing part is taken from the germline J gene. The CDR3 is 14 residues long. The germline V gene encodes CDR1 MDHEN and CDR2 SYDVKM. Trimming removed 5 bases from V and 4 bases from J, with 15 bases in between.

About this clone itself: The read stops 3 residues short of the end of the CDR3; the missing end is completed from the germline J gene. The chain has TRBV20-1 and TRBJ2-1, with 13 positions matching TRBD2. CDR3 length equals 16 residues. V dropped 2 bases and J dropped 9; count of bases not matched to a gene: 10. Germline V CDR1 and CDR2: DFQATT, SNEGSKA (reference sequence). The CDR3 bases that were read are TGCAGTGCTAGACCCGGGACTAGCGGGGTAACAGGTGAG. Encoded protein: CSARPGTSGVTGE. The full CDR3 reads CSARPGTSGVTGEQFF.

CDR3: CSAPQANTEAFF. CDR3 bases read: TGCAGTGCTCCCCAAGCGAACACTGAA. The V and J genes are TRBV20-1 and TRBJ1-1; no definite D call. The missing CDR3 end, 3 residues past where the read stops, is filled in from the germline J gene. With 5 bases removed from V and 1 base from J, the gap between germline ends came to 8 bases. Germline V gene data show CDR1 as DFQATT and CDR2 as SNEGSKA (reference sequence). This CDR3 comprises 12 residues.